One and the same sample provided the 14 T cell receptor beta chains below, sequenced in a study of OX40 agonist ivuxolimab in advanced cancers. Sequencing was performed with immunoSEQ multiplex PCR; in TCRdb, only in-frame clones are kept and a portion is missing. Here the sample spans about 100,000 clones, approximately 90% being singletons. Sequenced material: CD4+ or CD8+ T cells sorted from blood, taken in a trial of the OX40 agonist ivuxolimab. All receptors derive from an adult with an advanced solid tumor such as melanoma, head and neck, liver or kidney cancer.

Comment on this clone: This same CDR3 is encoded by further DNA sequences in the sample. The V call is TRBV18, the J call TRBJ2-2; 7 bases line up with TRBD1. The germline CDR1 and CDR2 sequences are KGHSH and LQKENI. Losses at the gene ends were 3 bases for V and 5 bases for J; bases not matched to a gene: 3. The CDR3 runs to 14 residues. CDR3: CASSPAGGTGELFF. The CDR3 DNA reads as TGTGCCAGCTCACCGGCAGGGGGAACCGGGGAGCTGTTTTTT. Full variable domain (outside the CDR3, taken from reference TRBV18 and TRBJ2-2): NAGVMQNPRHLVRRRGQEARLRCSPMKGHSHVYWYRQLPEEGLKFMVYLQKENIIDESGMPKERFSAEFPKEGPSILRIQQVVRGDSAAYFCASSPAGGTGELFFGEGSRLTVL.

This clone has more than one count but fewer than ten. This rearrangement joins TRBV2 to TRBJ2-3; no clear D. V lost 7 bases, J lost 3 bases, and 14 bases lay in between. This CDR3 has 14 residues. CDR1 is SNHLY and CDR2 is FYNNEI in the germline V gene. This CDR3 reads CASKTDQFTDTQYF. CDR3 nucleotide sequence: TGTGCCAGCAAAACGGACCAATTTACAGATACGCAGTATTTT.

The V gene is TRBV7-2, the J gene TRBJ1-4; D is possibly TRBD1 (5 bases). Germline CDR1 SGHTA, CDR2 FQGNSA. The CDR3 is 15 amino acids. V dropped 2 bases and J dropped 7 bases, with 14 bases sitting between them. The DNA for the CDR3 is TGTGCCAGCAGCTTATCTGGGGCGGCCGGTGAAAAACTGTTTTTT. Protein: CASSLSGAAGEKLFF.

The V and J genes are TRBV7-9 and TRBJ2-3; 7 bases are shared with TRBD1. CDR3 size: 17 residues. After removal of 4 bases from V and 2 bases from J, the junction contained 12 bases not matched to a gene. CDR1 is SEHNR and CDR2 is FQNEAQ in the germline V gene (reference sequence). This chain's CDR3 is CASSSKTGTAFTDTQYF. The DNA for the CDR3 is TGTGCCAGCAGCTCCAAGACCGGGACAGCATTCACAGATACGCAGTATTTT.

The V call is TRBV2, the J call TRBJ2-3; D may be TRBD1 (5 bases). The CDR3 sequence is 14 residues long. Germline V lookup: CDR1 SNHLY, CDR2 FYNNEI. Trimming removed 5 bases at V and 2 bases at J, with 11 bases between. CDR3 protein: CASSRQTDTDTQYF. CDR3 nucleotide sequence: TGTGCCAGCAGTCGACAGACCGACACAGATACGCAGTATTTT.

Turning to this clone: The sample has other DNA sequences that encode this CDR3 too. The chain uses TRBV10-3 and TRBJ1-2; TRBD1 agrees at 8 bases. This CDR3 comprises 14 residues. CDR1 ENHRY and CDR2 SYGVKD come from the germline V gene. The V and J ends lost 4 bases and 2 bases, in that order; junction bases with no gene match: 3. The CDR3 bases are TGTGCCATCAGTGGTACAGGGGGAAACTATGGCTACACCTTC. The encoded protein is CAISGTGGNYGYTF.

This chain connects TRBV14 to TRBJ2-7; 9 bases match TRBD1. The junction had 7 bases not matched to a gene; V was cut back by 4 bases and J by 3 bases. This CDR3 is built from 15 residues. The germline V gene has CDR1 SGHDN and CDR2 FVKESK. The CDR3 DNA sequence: TGTGCCAGCAGCCCGCAACCGGGACAGGGCTACGAGCAGTACTTC. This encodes CASSPQPGQGYEQYF.

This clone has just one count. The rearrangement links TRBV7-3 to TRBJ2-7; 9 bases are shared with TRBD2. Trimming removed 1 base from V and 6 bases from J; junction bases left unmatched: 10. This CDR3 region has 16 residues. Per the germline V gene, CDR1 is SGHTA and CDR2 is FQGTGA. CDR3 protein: CASSLNRLAGNVEQYF. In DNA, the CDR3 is TGTGCCAGCAGCTTAAATCGGCTAGCGGGAAACGTCGAGCAGTACTTC.

The CDR3: CASSSQGSGTDTQYF. The CDR3 DNA follows: TGTGCCAGCTCATCACAGGGGAGTGGCACAGATACGCAGTATTTT. This chain links TRBV18 with TRBJ2-3; 7 nucleotides line up with TRBD1. J lost 1 base, V lost 5 bases, and 6 bases had no gene match. CDR3 size: 15 residues. Germline V lookup: CDR1 KGHSH, CDR2 LQKENI.

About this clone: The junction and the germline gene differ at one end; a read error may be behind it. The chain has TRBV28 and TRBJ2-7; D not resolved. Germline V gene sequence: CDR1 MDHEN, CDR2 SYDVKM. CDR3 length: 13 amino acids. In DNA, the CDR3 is TGTGCCAGCAGTTTAACAGTTCCCTACAAGCAGTACTTC. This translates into CASSLTVPYKQYF.

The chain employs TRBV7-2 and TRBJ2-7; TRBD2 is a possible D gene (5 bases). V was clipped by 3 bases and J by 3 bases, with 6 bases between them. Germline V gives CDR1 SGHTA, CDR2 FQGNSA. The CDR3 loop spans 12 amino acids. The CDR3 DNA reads TGTGCCAGCAGCTTCGACTACTACGAGCAGTACTTC. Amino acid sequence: CASSFDYYEQYF. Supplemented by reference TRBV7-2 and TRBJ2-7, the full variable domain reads GAGVSQSPSNKVTEKGKDVELRCDPISGHTALYWYRQSLGQGLEFLIYFQGNSAPDKSGLPSDRFSAERTGGSVSTLTIQRTQQEDSAVYLCASSFDYYEQYFGPGTRLTVT.

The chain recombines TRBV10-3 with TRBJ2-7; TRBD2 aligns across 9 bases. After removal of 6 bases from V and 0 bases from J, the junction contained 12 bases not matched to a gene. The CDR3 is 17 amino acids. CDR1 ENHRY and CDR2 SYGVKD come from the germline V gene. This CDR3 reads CAISAQGLAPISYEQYF. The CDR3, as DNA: TGTGCCATCAGCGCGCAAGGACTAGCGCCGATCTCCTACGAGCAGTACTTC.

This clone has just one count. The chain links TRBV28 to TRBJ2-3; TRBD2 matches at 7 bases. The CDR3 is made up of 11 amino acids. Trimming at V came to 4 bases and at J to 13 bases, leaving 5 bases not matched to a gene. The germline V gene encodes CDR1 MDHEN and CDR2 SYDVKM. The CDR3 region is CASSSETSKYF. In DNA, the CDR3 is TGTGCCAGCAGTTCTGAGACTAGCAAGTATTTT.

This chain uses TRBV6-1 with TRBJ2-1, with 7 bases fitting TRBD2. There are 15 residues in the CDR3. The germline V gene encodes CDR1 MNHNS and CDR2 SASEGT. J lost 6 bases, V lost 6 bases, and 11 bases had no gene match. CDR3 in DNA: TGTGCCAGCAGGATCACTAGCGCGGCTTTCAATGAGCAGTTCTTC. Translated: CASRITSAAFNEQFF.